This is a list of T cell receptor beta chains from one sample in a study of cytomegalovirus exposure and HLA in healthy donors. Sequenced by immunoSEQ multiplex PCR; TCRdb stores in-frame clones only, minus some. The data show 50,000 to 65,000 clones, about 95% seen once. Input material: PBMCs. The receptors here all came from a woman younger than 30 in good health and CMV-seropositive. The CDR3 runs from the conserved cysteine through the conserved F or W. The D gene is left open where the match is weak. Rows may omit the clone size; those that give it use once, few, many or a size class.

size	length	V	J	D	CDR3	DNA
-	15	TRBV30	TRBJ2-2	TRBD2	CAWRPRGGLTGELFF	TGTGCCTGGAGGCCACGGGGGGGGCTCACCGGGGAGCTGTTTTTT
-	16	TRBV5-4	TRBJ2-5	-	CASSDRGSGGGETQYF	TGTGCCAGCAGCGACAGAGGATCGGGGGGCGGGGAGACCCAGTACTTC
-	12	TRBV27	TRBJ1-2	-	CASAGPNYGYTF	TGTGCCAGCGCGGGACCGAACTATGGCTACACCTTC
-	14	TRBV5-1	TRBJ2-7	TRBD2	CASSLGRERNEQYF	TGCGCCAGCAGCTTAGGGCGGGAGAGAAACGAGCAGTACTTC
-	13	TRBV21-1	TRBJ2-1	-	CASTGQGSGEQFF	TGTGCCAGCACTGGACAGGGTTCGGGTGAGCAGTTCTTC
-	14	TRBV6-6	TRBJ1-1	TRBD1	CASSPPDRGRGAFF	TGTGCCAGCAGTCCCCCCGACAGGGGGCGAGGAGCTTTCTTT
-	16	TRBV4-1	TRBJ2-7	-	CASSQAASDSRYEQYF	TGCGCCAGCAGCCAGGCTGCTAGCGACTCGCGGTACGAGCAGTACTTC
-	16	TRBV11-3	TRBJ2-1	-	CASSHDPGGRLAEQFF	TGTGCCAGCAGCCATGACCCGGGTGGCCGACTCGCGGAGCAGTTCTTC
-	14	TRBV2	TRBJ1-6	-	CASRFGVYNSPLHF	TGTGCCAGCAGGTTCGGGGTCTATAATTCACCCCTCCACTTT
once	15	TRBV11-2	TRBJ2-1	TRBD2	CASTPWVAGFREQFF	TGTGCCAGCACCCCTTGGGTAGCGGGATTTCGTGAGCAGTTCTTC
-	15	TRBV10-1	TRBJ2-5	TRBD1	CASPTGTASQETQYF	TGCGCCAGCCCAACCGGGACAGCCAGCCAAGAGACCCAGTACTTC
-	14	TRBV2	TRBJ2-7	-	CASSEQGTYYEQYF	TGTGCCAGCAGTGAACAGGGTACCTATTACGAGCAGTACTTC
-	14	TRBV28	TRBJ1-1	-	CASSFGQGFAEAFF	TGTGCCAGCAGTTTTGGCCAGGGATTCGCTGAAGCTTTCTTT
-	16	TRBV7-9	TRBJ2-5	TRBD1	CASSLAGTGYQETQYF	TGTGCCAGCAGCTTAGCCGGGACAGGCTACCAAGAGACCCAGTACTTC
-	14	TRBV5-8	TRBJ1-6	-	CASTPGGDHSPLHF	TGTGCCAGCACTCCCGGCGGGGATCATTCACCCCTCCACTTT
-	14	TRBV4-3	TRBJ2-7	-	CASSQDRSGYEQYF	TGCGCCAGCAGCCAAGATCGCAGCGGCTACGAGCAGTACTTC
-	14	TRBV7-9	TRBJ1-2	TRBD1	CASSERQGLYGYTF	TGTGCCAGCAGCGAGAGACAGGGCCTCTATGGCTACACCTTC
-	14	TRBV25-1	TRBJ1-1	-	CASSDYRVGTEAFF	TGTGCCAGCAGTGACTACAGGGTCGGCACTGAAGCTTTCTTT
-	12	TRBV7-2	TRBJ2-3	-	CASSPGFDTQYF	TGTGCCAGCAGCCCCGGTTTCGATACGCAGTATTTT
-	17	TRBV7-2	TRBJ2-5	TRBD2	CASSRTTTSGGIETQYF	TGTGCCAGCAGCAGGACTACTACTAGCGGGGGGATCGAGACCCAGTACTTC
-	14	TRBV14	TRBJ2-1	-	CASSQYGGNNEQFF	TGTGCCAGCAGCCAATATGGGGGGAACAATGAGCAGTTCTTC
-	13	TRBV6-5	TRBJ1-1	-	CASSPRGNTEAFF	TGTGCCAGCAGCCCCCGGGGGAACACTGAAGCTTTCTTT
-	15	TRBV4-2	TRBJ2-1	TRBD1	CASSQGDRGNFEQFF	TGTGCCAGCAGCCAGGGAGACAGGGGTAACTTTGAGCAGTTCTTC
-	13	TRBV25-1	TRBJ1-3	TRBD1	CASNRGSGNTIYF	TGTGCCAGCAACAGGGGCTCTGGAAACACCATATATTTT
-	18	TRBV11-2	TRBJ2-2	TRBD2	CASSSTLSGGPRTGELFF	TGTGCCAGCAGTTCTACCCTTAGCGGGGGGCCCCGCACCGGGGAGCTGTTTTTT
-	14	TRBV5-4	TRBJ1-1	TRBD1	CASSARDRNTEAFF	TGTGCCAGCAGCGCCCGGGACAGGAACACTGAAGCTTTCTTT